These 5 T cell receptor beta chains share one sample of origin, sequenced in a study of identifying expanded T cells in peripheral blood. Sequenced by immunoSEQ multiplex PCR; TCRdb stores in-frame clones only, minus some. The sample shows some 120,000 clones, around four fifths of them seen only once. Source material: blood. Every receptor here comes from a person aged 18-70 years in good health.

This sequence joins TRBV14 and TRBJ1-3; no reliable D call. Germline V gene data show CDR1 as SGHDN and CDR2 as FVKESK. The V end was cut by 2 bases, the J end by 7 bases, with 15 bases between. This CDR3 has 15 residues. The CDR3 DNA follows: TGTGCCAGCAGCCAATCCGGAGGGATGGGCAACACCATATATTTT. Protein: CASSQSGGMGNTIYF.

The chain has TRBV19 and TRBJ2-5; no clear D. V was trimmed by 10 bases and J by 2 bases, leaving 11 bases between them. CDR3 length: 12 amino acids. The germline V gene has CDR1 LNHDA and CDR2 SQIVND (reference sequence). The CDR3 bases are TGTGCCACTGGTACAGTTCAAGAGACCCAGTACTTC. This codes for CATGTVQETQYF. The variable domain in full, completed from reference TRBV19 and TRBJ2-5, reads DGGITQSPKYLFRKEGQNVTLSCEQNLNHDAMYWYRQDPGQGLRLIYYSQIVNDFQKGDIAEGYSVSREKKESFPLTVTSAQKNPTAFYLCATGTVQETQYFGPGTRLLVL.

The chain joins TRBV5-4 to TRBJ2-5; TRBD1 aligns across 8 bases. This CDR3 is built from 14 residues. With V trimmed by 1 base and J by 5 bases, 4 bases remained unmatched. The germline V gene has CDR1 SGHNT and CDR2 YYREEE (reference sequence). The chain's CDR3 is CASSLQGAEETQYF. As DNA, the CDR3 is TGTGCCAGCAGCTTGCAGGGGGCGGAGGAGACCCAGTACTTC.

The genes are TRBV7-9 and TRBJ2-7; weak D call: TRBD2 (7 bases). V was clipped by 5 bases and J by 2 bases, with 13 bases between them. Germline values: CDR1 SEHNR, CDR2 FQNEAQ (reference sequence). CDR3 length: 14 amino acids. This CDR3 is CASSKGGGPYEQYF. In DNA form, the CDR3 reads TGTGCCAGCAGCAAGGGAGGGGGGCCCTACGAGCAGTACTTC.

The gene calls are TRBV5-5 and TRBJ1-1; 7 bases agree with TRBD1. Germline CDR1 and CDR2: SGHKS and YYEKEE (reference sequence). Trimming at V came to 4 bases and at J to 1 base, leaving 10 bases not matched to a gene. This CDR3 has 16 residues. The CDR3 sequence: CASSRRTRQGNTEAFF. The CDR3, as DNA: TGTGCCAGCAGCCGACGAACCCGACAGGGGAACACTGAAGCTTTCTTT.